This TCR beta chain was identified during a study of blood T cells in healthy people across ages. Study overall: Template switching picked up about one barcoded beta molecule for each two T cells.

Study-level results: In these data, TCR beta diversity tracked strongly with naive T cell percentage.

As for this clonotype: The antigen is unknown.

A second PCR of 7 to 11 cycles used a sample-barcoded 5' primer and a J-beta primer mix. TCRdb itself ran the 5' RACE reads through MiXCR, one entry per CDR3 protein. The sample carries some 800,000 distinct CDR3 sequences, 20% to 25% recorded once. The data were also submitted as part of a second study, on T cells of mothers and their children.

The sequence derives from a boy aged 10-17 years in good health. The source material was blood.

As DNA, the CDR3 is TGTGCCAGCAGCTTTGGAGGGGTAGTTGTTTATGAGCAGTTCTTC. Amino acid sequence: CASSFGGVVVYEQFF. The rearrangement joins TRBV13 to TRBJ2-1, with D maybe TRBD2 (6 bases). The germline V gene encodes CDR1 PRHDT and CDR2 FYEKMQ (reference sequence). Deletions cut 3 bases from V and 8 bases from J, with 17 bases between. CDR3 length: 15 amino acids.